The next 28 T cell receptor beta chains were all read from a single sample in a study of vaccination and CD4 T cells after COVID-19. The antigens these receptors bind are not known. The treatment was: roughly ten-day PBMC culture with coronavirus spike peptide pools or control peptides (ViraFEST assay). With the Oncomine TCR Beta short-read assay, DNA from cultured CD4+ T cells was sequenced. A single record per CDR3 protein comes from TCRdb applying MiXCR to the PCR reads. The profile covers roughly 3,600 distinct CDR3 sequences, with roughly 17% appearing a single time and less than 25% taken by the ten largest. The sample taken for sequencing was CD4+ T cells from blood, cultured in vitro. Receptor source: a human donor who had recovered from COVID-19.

The CDR3 DNA follows: TGTGCCAGCAGCCTTCTAATAAAGGATGGCTACACCTTC. Amino acid sequence: CASSLLIKDGYTF. V usage is TRBV7-2 and J usage is TRBJ1-2, with D hard to call. The V and J ends lost 5 bases and 6 bases respectively, with 13 bases between them. CDR1 SGHTA and CDR2 FQGNSA come from the germline V gene. The CDR3 contains 13 residues. Based on the CDR3 plus reference TRBV7-2 and TRBJ1-2, the full variable domain is GAGVSQSPSNKVTEKGKDVELRCDPISGHTALYWYRQSLGQGLEFLIYFQGNSAPDKSGLPSDRFSAERTGGSVSTLTIQRTQQEDSAVYLCASSLLIKDGYTFGSGTRLTVV.

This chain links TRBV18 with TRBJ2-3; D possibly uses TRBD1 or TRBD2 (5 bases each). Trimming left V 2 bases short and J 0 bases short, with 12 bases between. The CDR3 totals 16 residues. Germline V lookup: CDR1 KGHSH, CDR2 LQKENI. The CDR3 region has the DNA TGTGCCAGCTCACCATATCCGGGACCCAGCACAGATACGCAGTATTTT. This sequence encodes CASSPYPGPSTDTQYF.

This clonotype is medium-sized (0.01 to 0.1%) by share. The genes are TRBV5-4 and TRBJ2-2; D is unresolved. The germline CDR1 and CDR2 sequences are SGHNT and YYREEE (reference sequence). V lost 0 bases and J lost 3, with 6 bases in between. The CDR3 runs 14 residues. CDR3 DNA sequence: TGTGCCAGCAGCTTGGAGGGTTACACCGGGGAGCTGTTTTTT. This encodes CASSLEGYTGELFF.

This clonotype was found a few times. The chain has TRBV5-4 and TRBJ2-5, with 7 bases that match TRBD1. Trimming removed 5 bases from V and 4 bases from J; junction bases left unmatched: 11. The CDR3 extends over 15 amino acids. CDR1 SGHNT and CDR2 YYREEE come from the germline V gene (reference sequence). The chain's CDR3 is CASRMKGAPRETQYF. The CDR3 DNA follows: TGTGCCAGCAGGATGAAGGGGGCCCCCCGAGAGACCCAGTACTTC. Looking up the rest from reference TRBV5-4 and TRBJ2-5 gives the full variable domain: ETGVTQSPTHLIKTRGQQVTLRCSSQSGHNTVSWYQQALGQGPQFIFQYYREEENGRGNFPPRFSGLQFPNYSSELNVNALELDDSALYLCASRMKGAPRETQYFGPGTRLLVL.

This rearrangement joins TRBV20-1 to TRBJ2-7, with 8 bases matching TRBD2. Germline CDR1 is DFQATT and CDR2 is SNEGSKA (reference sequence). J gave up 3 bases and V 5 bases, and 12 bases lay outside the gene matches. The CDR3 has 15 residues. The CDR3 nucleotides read TGCAGTGCTGGACTCCCACTAGCGGACCACTACGAGCAGTACTTC. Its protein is CSAGLPLADHYEQYF.

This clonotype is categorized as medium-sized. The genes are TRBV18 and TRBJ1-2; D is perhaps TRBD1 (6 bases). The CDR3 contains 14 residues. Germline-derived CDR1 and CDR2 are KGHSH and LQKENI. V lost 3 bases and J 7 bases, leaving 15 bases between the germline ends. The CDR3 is CASSPDSRRGGYTF. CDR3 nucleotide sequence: TGTGCCAGCTCACCGGACAGCCGGCGGGGTGGCTACACCTTC.

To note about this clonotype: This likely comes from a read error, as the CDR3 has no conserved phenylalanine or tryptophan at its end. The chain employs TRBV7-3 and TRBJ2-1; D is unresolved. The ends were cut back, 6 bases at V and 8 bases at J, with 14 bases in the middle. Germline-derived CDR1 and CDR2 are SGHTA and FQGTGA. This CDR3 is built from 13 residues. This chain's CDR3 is CASRRNPSDEQFS. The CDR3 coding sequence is TGTGCCAGCAGACGCAATCCGAGTGATGAGCAGTTCTCC.

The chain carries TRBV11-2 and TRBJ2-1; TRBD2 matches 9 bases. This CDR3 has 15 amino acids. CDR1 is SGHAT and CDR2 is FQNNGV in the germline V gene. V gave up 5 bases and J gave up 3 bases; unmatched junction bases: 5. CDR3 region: CASSARGGLYNEQFF. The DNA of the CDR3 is TGTGCCAGCAGCGCGCGGGGGGGCCTCTACAATGAGCAGTTCTTC.

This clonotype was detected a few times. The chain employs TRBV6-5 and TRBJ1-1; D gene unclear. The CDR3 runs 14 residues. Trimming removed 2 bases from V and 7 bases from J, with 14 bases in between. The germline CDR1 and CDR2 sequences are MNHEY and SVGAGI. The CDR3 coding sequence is TGTGCCAGCAGTTACGTTGCAGGTCAAGGTGAAGCTTTCTTT. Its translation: CASSYVAGQGEAFF.

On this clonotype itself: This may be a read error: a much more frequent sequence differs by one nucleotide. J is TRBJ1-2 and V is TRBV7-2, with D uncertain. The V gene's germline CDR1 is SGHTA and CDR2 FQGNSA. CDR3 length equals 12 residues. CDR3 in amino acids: CASGFDGPSYTF. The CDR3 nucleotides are TGTGCCAGCGGCTTTGACGGGCCGAGCTACACCTTC.

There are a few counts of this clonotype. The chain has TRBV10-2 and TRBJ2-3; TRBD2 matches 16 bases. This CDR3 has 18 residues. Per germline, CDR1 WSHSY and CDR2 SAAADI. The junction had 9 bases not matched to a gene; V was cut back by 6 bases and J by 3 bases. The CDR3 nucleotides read TGCGCCAGCAGCTCGGGACTAGCGGGGGGGCATATAACAGATACGCAGTATTTT. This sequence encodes CASSSGLAGGHITDTQYF.

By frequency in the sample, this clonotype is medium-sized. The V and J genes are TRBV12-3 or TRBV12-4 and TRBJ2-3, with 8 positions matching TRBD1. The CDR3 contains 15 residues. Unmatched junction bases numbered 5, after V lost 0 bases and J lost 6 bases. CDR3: CASSLALDRDDTQYF. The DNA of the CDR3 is TGTGCCAGCAGTTTAGCGCTGGACAGGGACGATACGCAGTATTTT.

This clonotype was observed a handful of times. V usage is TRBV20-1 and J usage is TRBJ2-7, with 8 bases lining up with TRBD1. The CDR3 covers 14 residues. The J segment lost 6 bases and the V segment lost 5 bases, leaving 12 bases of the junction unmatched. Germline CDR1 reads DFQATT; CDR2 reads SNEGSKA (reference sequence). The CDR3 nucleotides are TGCAGTGCTTTCAGGGGGCGGAGGCCATCCGAGCAGTACTTC. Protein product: CSAFRGRRPSEQYF.

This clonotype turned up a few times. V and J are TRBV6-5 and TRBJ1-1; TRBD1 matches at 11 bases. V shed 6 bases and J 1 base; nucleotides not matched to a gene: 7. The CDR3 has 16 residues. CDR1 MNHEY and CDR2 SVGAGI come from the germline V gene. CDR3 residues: CASRYPGQGENTEAFF. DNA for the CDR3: TGTGCCAGCAGATACCCGGGACAGGGGGAGAACACTGAAGCTTTCTTT.

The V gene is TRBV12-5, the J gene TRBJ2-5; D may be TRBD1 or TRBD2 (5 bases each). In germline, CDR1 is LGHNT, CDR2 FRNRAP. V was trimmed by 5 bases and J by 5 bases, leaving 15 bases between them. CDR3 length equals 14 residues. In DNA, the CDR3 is TGTGCTAGTGGTCCGCCCTCGGGGCAGGAGACCCAGTACTTC. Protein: CASGPPSGQETQYF.

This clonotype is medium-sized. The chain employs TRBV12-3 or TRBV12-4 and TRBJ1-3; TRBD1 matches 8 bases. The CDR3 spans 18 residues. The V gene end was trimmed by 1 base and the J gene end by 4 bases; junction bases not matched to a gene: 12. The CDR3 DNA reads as TGTGCCAGCAGTTTAGTCCCCCTCAGCAGGGGGCTGGGAAACACCATATATTTT. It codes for CASSLVPLSRGLGNTIYF.

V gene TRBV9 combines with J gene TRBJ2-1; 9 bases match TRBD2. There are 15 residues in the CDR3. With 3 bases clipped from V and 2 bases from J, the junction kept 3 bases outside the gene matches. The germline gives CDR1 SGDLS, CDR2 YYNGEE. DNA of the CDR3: TGTGCCAGCAGCGCCCAGCGGGGGGCCTACAATGAGCAGTTCTTC. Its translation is CASSAQRGAYNEQFF.

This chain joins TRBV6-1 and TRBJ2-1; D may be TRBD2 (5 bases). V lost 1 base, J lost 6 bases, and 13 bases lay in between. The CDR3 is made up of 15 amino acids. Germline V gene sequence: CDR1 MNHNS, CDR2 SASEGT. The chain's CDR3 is CASSEVDGISNEQFF. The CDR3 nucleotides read TGTGCCAGCAGTGAAGTGGACGGGATATCCAATGAGCAGTTCTTC.

The CDR3 sequence is CASSLYRYQPQHF. The CDR3 region has the DNA TGTGCCAGCAGCCTCTACAGGTATCAGCCCCAGCATTTT. This rearrangement joins TRBV7-2 to TRBJ1-5; TRBD1 is a possible D gene (5 bases). Germline V gene sequence: CDR1 SGHTA, CDR2 FQGNSA. The CDR3 runs to 13 residues. V was pared by 5 bases and J by 5 bases, with 10 bases between.

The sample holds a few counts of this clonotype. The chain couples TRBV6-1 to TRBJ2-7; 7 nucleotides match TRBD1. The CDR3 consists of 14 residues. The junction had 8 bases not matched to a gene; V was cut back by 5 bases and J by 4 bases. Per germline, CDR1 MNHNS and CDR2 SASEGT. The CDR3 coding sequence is TGTGCCAGCAGTAAACCGGGACAGCTATACGAGCAGTACTTC. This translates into CASSKPGQLYEQYF.

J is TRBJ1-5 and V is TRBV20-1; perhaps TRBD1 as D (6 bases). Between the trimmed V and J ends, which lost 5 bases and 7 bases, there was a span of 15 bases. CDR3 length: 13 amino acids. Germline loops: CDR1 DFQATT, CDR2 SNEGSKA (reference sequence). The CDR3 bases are TGCAGTGCTCGAGGGGGGGGCAGACAGCCCCAGCATTTT. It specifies CSARGGGRQPQHF.

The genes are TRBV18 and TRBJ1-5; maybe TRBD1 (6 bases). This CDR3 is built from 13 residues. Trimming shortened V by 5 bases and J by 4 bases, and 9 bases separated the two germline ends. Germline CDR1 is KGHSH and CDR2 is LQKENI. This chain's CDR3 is CASSEGQNQPQHF. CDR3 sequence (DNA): TGTGCCAGCTCAGAAGGACAGAATCAGCCCCAGCATTTT. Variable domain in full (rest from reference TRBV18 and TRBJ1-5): NAGVMQNPRHLVRRRGQEARLRCSPMKGHSHVYWYRQLPEEGLKFMVYLQKENIIDESGMPKERFSAEFPKEGPSILRIQQVVRGDSAAYFCASSEGQNQPQHFGDGTRLSIL.

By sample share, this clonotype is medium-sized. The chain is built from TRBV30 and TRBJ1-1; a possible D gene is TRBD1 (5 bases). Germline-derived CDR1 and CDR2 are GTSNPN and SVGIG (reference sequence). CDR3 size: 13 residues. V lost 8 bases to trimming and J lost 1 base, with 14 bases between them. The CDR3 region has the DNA TGTGCCGCTCTCAGGGCCACGAACACTGAAGCTTTCTTT. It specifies CAALRATNTEAFF. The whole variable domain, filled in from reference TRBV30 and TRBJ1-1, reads SQTIHQWPATLVQPVGSPLSLECTVEGTSNPNLYWYRQAAGRGLQLLFYSVGIGQISSEVPQNLSASRPQDRQFILSSKKLLLSDSGFYLCAALRATNTEAFFGQGTRLTVV.

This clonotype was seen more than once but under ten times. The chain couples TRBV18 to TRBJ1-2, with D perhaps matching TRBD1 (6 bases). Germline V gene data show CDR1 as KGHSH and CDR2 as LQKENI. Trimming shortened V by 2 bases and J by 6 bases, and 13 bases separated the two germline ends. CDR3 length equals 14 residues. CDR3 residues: CASSPGGGMDGYTF. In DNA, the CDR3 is TGTGCCAGCTCACCAGGGGGCGGAATGGATGGCTACACCTTC.

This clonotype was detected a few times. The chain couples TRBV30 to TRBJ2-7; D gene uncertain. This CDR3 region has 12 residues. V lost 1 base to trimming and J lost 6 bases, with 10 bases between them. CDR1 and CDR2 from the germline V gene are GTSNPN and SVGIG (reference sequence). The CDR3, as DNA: TGTGCCTGGAGTGCAGTTTATTTCGAGCAGTACTTC. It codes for CAWSAVYFEQYF.

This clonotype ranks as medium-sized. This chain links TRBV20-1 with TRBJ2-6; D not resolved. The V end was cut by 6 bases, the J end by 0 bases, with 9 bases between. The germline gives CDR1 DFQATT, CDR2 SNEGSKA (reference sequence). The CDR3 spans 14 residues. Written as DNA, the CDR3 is TGCAGTGCAACCCCCACCTCTGGGGCCAACGTCCTGACTTTC. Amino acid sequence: CSATPTSGANVLTF.

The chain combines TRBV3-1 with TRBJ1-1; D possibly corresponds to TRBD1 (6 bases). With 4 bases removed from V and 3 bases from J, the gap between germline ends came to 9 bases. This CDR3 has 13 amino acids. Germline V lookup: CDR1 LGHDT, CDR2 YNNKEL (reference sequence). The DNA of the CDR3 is TGTGCCAGCAGCCTGGCAGGGGACACTGAAGCTTTCTTT. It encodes CASSLAGDTEAFF.

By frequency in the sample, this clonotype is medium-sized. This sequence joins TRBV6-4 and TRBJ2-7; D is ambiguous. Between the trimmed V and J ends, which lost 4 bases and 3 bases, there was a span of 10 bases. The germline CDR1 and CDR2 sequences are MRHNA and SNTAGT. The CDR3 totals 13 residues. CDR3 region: CASSAETGYEQYF. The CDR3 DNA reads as TGTGCCAGCAGTGCTGAGACTGGCTACGAGCAGTACTTC.